The 9 T cell receptor beta chains below come from one sample, sequenced in a study of T-cell reconstitution after alpha-beta-depleted transplantation in children. Unique molecular identifiers were built into the TCRbeta library. TCRdb re-analysed the PCR reads in MiXCR, keeping a single row per CDR3 protein. Of approximately 490,000 distinct CDR3 sequences in the sample, roughly an eighth are singletons; the top ten hold over 5.5%. Sequencing used PBMCs from the stem cell graft donor, obtained from the stem cell graft. These receptors were taken from a human donor who donated a stem cell graft to a child with combined immunodeficiency.

This clonotype was counted a few times. The chain recombines TRBV18 with TRBJ2-7; weak D call: TRBD2 (6 bases). The CDR3 runs 15 residues. Trimming pared 2 bases from V and 2 bases from J, leaving 13 bases between. Per the germline V gene, CDR1 is KGHSH and CDR2 is LQKENI. CDR3: CASSPSRRVPYEQYF. DNA of the CDR3: TGTGCCAGCTCACCATCGCGGAGGGTCCCCTACGAGCAGTACTTC.

This clonotype was seen only a few times. This chain uses TRBV12-3 or TRBV12-4 with TRBJ2-7; D possibly corresponds to TRBD2 (6 bases). CDR3 length: 12 residues. Trimming shortened V by 5 bases and J by 7 bases, and 12 bases separated the two germline ends. This CDR3 is CASSPGALEQYF. In nucleotides, the CDR3 is TGTGCCAGCAGTCCGGGAGCCCTTGAGCAGTACTTC.

This CDR3 is CASSLGTGAVNTEAFF. The DNA for the CDR3 is TGTGCCAGCAGTTTAGGGACAGGGGCGGTGAACACTGAAGCTTTCTTT. The chain carries TRBV12-3 or TRBV12-4 and TRBJ1-1, with 9 bases fitting TRBD1. The CDR3 contains 16 residues. Trimming removed 1 base from V and 0 bases from J; junction bases left unmatched: 3.

This clonotype was detected only a few times. This chain links TRBV7-8 with TRBJ2-1; the D is unclear. This CDR3 comprises 14 residues. Trimming pared 2 bases from V and 2 bases from J, leaving 7 bases between. Germline CDR1 and CDR2: SGHVS and FQNEAQ. CDR3 in DNA: TGTGCCAGCAGCTTAACTCCGGCCTACAATGAGCAGTTCTTC. Translation gives CASSLTPAYNEQFF.

This chain uses TRBV10-1 with TRBJ2-2; no reliable D call. CDR3 size: 18 residues. Germline V gene data show CDR1 as WNHNN and CDR2 as SYGVQD (reference sequence). V was pared by 0 bases and J by 7 bases, with 21 bases between. The CDR3 protein is CASSESVWVLAWRGELFF. The CDR3 DNA reads as TGCGCCAGCAGTGAGTCGGTTTGGGTTTTAGCCTGGCGCGGGGAGCTGTTTTTT.

The chain uses TRBV11-2 and TRBJ2-3; TRBD2 matches 13 bases. Germline CDR1 SGHAT, CDR2 FQNNGV. This CDR3 contains 19 residues. Trimming took 0 bases from V and 6 from J; bases not matched to a gene: 12. Here the CDR3 DNA reads TGTGCCAGCAGCTTAGATTTTAGACTAGCGGGGGGAGTCCCGGATACGCAGTATTTT. Its translation: CASSLDFRLAGGVPDTQYF.

This clonotype was observed a few times. The chain has TRBV24-1 and TRBJ2-7; the match to TRBD2 covers 14 bases. CDR3 size: 18 residues. The germline CDR1 and CDR2 sequences are KGHDR and SFDVKD. V lost 3 bases, J lost 6 bases, and 12 bases stayed unmatched. The CDR3 protein is CATSDPGTSGRVVVEQYF. The CDR3 region has the DNA TGTGCCACCAGTGATCCAGGGACTAGCGGGAGAGTGGTCGTCGAGCAGTACTTC.

This clonotype was seen a handful of times. The chain employs TRBV11-2 and TRBJ2-1; 8 positions agree with TRBD2. The CDR3 runs 16 residues. Trimming at V came to 1 base and at J to 3 bases, leaving 5 bases not matched to a gene. Germline assignment: CDR1 SGHAT and CDR2 FQNNGV. The DNA of the CDR3 is TGTGCCAGCAGCTTAGGGGTAGCGGGATACTACAATGAGCAGTTCTTC. Its translation is CASSLGVAGYYNEQFF. The entire variable domain, with the rest obtained from reference TRBV11-2 and TRBJ2-1, is as follows: EAGVAQSPRYKIIEKRQSVAFWCNPISGHATLYWYQQILGQGPKLLIQFQNNGVVDDSQLPKDRFSAERLKGVDSTLKIQPAKLEDSAVYLCASSLGVAGYYNEQFFGPGTRLTVL.

This clonotype has more than one count but fewer than ten. This rearrangement joins TRBV4-3 to TRBJ2-1; tentative D call: TRBD2 (5 bases). Trimming cost V 4 bases and J 5 bases, with 9 bases left between them. The CDR3 loop spans 13 amino acids. Germline V gives CDR1 LGHNA, CDR2 YSLEER. CDR3 amino acids: CASSREWDNEQFF. As DNA, the CDR3 is TGCGCCAGCAGCCGGGAGTGGGACAATGAGCAGTTCTTC.